This TCR beta chain emerged from a study of cytomegalovirus exposure and HLA in healthy donors. The wider study: The Caucasian-associated ancestry cluster held over 65% of 350 to 450 genotyped donors.

The PCR contained 60 Vbeta and 13 Jbeta primers. Measured with immunoSEQ multiplex PCR; TCRdb has only the in-frame clones, and not every one. The data show fewer than 200,000 clones, with approximately 81% seen just once and over 1.1% held by the top ten. Germline V CDR1 and CDR2: SGHRS, YFSETQ. The CDR3 length is 16 residues. V lost 3 bases and J lost 2; bases outside the gene matches: 9. Regarding the study as a whole: Investigators reported more than 150 TCR beta chains as tied to cytomegalovirus. The analysis excluded some indistinguishable V segments, including TRBV6-2 and TRBV6-3.

With respect to this clone: Its antigen is currently unknown.

The material sequenced was PBMCs. The source is a man aged 18 to 29 in good health and CMV-seronegative. V is TRBV5-1 and J is TRBJ2-5; 8 bases agree with TRBD1. The CDR3 region has the DNA TGCGCCAGCAGCTGGCAGAGGACAGGGCCTCAAGAGACCCAGTACTTC. Residues: CASSWQRTGPQETQYF.